These 27 T cell receptor beta chains were all obtained from the same sample, sequenced in a study of blood T cell repertoires in COVID-19. Repertoires were generated with immunoSEQ multiplex PCR, while TCRdb's copy carries only in-frame clones and drops some. In the table there are 250,000 to 350,000 clones, 65% to 85% of which are singletons. Sequenced sample: peripheral blood. The receptors were gathered from a human donor with COVID-19, enrolled during active disease. The donor label of this sample is uncertain.

V is TRBV12-3 or TRBV12-4 and J is TRBJ2-1; D gene uncertain. V lost 6 bases and J 8 bases, leaving 11 bases between the germline ends. The CDR3 is made up of 12 amino acids. DNA of the CDR3: TGTGCCAGCAGGCCCCCCGGAGATGAGCAGTTCTTC. It is translated as CASRPPGDEQFF.

A word on this clone: One end of the junction fails to match germline, which may point to a read error. CDR3 bases: TGCAGCGCTAGTATCTTGGGGACTAGCCTTTACAATGAGCAGTTCTTC. Translation gives CSASILGTSLYNEQFF. V and J are TRBV20-1 and TRBJ2-1; TRBD2 aligns across 9 bases. CDR3 length: 16 residues. Germline V gene lookup returns CDR1 DFQATT and CDR2 SNEGSKA (reference sequence).

This clone occurred once. The chain employs TRBV7-9 and TRBJ2-5; D unresolved. This CDR3 has 14 amino acids. Germline loops: CDR1 SEHNR, CDR2 FQNEAQ (reference sequence). V dropped 0 bases and J dropped 7 bases, with 12 bases sitting between them. The CDR3 sequence is CASSLAPLTATQYF. The CDR3 coding sequence is TGTGCCAGCAGCTTAGCTCCCCTCACTGCGACCCAGTACTTC.

The V gene is TRBV28, the J gene TRBJ1-2, with no clear D. Deletions cut 4 bases from V and 4 bases from J, with 10 bases between. The CDR3 is made up of 13 amino acids. Germline assignment: CDR1 MDHEN and CDR2 SYDVKM. The DNA for the CDR3 is TGTGCCAGCAGTTCAATTGACACCTATGGCTACACCTTC. Encoded protein: CASSSIDTYGYTF.

This rearrangement joins TRBV5-6 to TRBJ1-1; TRBD1 aligns across 9 bases. This CDR3 is 14 amino acids long. The V gene end was trimmed by 5 bases and the J gene end by 1 base; junction bases not matched to a gene: 3. CDR1 is SGHDT and CDR2 is YYEEEE in the germline V gene. The CDR3 DNA sequence: TGTGCCAGCAGGAAGGACAGGGGGAACACTGAAGCTTTCTTT. Translated, it gives CASRKDRGNTEAFF.

V usage is TRBV11-2 and J usage is TRBJ2-5, with D possibly TRBD1 on 6 matching bases. V lost 4 bases to trimming and J lost 1 base, with 16 bases between them. This CDR3 region has 16 residues. Germline V gene sequence: CDR1 SGHAT, CDR2 FQNNGV. CDR3 nucleotides: TGTGCCAGCAGCTCATCCAACGGGGACACCCAAGAGACCCAGTACTTC. Amino acids: CASSSSNGDTQETQYF.

CDR3 sequence: CASSRGHLTGELFF. As DNA, the CDR3 is TGTGCCAGCAGCCGTGGGCACCTCACCGGGGAGCTGTTTTTT. The chain links TRBV5-4 to TRBJ2-2; unclear D gene. CDR3 length equals 14 residues. Germline assignment: CDR1 SGHNT and CDR2 YYREEE (reference sequence). The germline V and J ends were trimmed by 4 bases and 4 bases, with 11 bases remaining between them.

The chain joins TRBV30 to TRBJ2-1; tentatively, D is TRBD1 (6 bases). Per germline, CDR1 GTSNPN and CDR2 SVGIG (reference sequence). This CDR3 comprises 14 residues. With 4 bases removed from V and 0 bases from J, the gap between germline ends came to 10 bases. The CDR3 protein is CAWNRDSSYNEQFF. DNA of the CDR3: TGTGCCTGGAACAGGGATAGCTCCTACAATGAGCAGTTCTTC.

The chain carries TRBV7-2 and TRBJ1-1, with TRBD1 matching over 7 bases. The length of the CDR3 is 13 residues. Germline CDR1 reads SGHTA; CDR2 reads FQGNSA. Unmatched junction bases numbered 2, after V lost 3 bases and J lost 4 bases. The CDR3 sequence is CASSFRGSTEAFF. Here the CDR3 DNA reads TGTGCCAGCAGCTTCAGGGGGTCCACTGAAGCTTTCTTT.

The chain couples TRBV7-3 to TRBJ1-3; 7 bases agree with TRBD1. The CDR3 is 15 residues long. Germline CDR1 and CDR2: SGHTA and FQGTGA. The ends lost 3 bases at V and 4 bases at J; junction bases unmatched: 6. The CDR3 reads CASSLGQWPGNTIYF. The CDR3 DNA reads as TGTGCCAGCAGCTTGGGACAGTGGCCCGGAAACACCATATATTTT.

The chain combines TRBV19 with TRBJ2-5; 7 nucleotides line up with TRBD2. CDR1 and CDR2 (germline): LNHDA, SQIVND (reference sequence). Germline trimming cut 1 base from V and 3 bases from J; bases unmatched to any gene: 2. The CDR3 length is 14 residues. The CDR3 reads CASSIGSGEETQYF. Here the CDR3 DNA reads TGTGCCAGTAGTATAGGCAGCGGGGAAGAGACCCAGTACTTC.

This chain links TRBV9 with TRBJ2-5; D may be TRBD2 (5 bases). The CDR3 is 16 amino acids. Germline loops: CDR1 SGDLS, CDR2 YYNGEE. The V gene lost 0 bases and the J gene lost 2 bases, with 14 bases spanning the gap. CDR3 protein: CASSVDIAGLQETQYF. The CDR3, as DNA: TGTGCCAGCAGCGTAGATATTGCGGGTCTGCAAGAGACCCAGTACTTC.

The V call is TRBV5-8, the J call TRBJ1-5, with D perhaps matching TRBD1 (5 bases). CDR1 is SGHTS, CDR2 YDEGEE, per germline. The V end was cut by 4 bases, the J end by 2 bases, with 10 bases between. CDR3 length: 14 amino acids. The CDR3 region is CASSAGGGNQPQHF. The CDR3, as DNA: TGTGCCAGCAGCGCCGGGGGGGGCAATCAGCCCCAGCATTTT.

The chain employs TRBV7-3 and TRBJ2-1; 11 nucleotides align to TRBD2. CDR3 length: 17 amino acids. CDR1 is SGHTA and CDR2 is FQGTGA in the germline V gene. The V and J ends lost 3 bases and 9 bases, in that order; junction bases with no gene match: 13. In DNA, the CDR3 is TGTGCCAGCAGCTTCGGGACTAGCGGATTCCGTGTAAGTGAGCAGTTCTTC. Protein sequence: CASSFGTSGFRVSEQFF.

The rearrangement uses TRBV11-2 and TRBJ2-7, with a weak D call TRBD1 (6 bases). CDR1 and CDR2 (germline): SGHAT, FQNNGV. This CDR3 spans 15 amino acids. Trimming cost V 4 bases and J 0 bases, with 13 bases left between them. This CDR3 is CASSSLQGLSYEQYF. Here the CDR3 DNA reads TGTGCCAGCAGCTCCTTACAGGGTCTCTCCTACGAGCAGTACTTC.

This sequence joins TRBV11-2 and TRBJ2-7; 15 positions match TRBD2. The CDR3 has 19 residues. The germline V gene has CDR1 SGHAT and CDR2 FQNNGV. V shed 5 bases, J shed 9 bases, and the junction held 20 bases outside the gene matches. In DNA, the CDR3 is TGTGCCAGCAGCCCCTTGGGACTAGCGGGAGGAGGTTCTTTACGAGGGCAGTACTTC. Translating it yields CASSPLGLAGGGSLRGQYF.

The rearrangement links TRBV5-1 to TRBJ2-7, with D possibly being TRBD2 (6 bases). V gave up 2 bases and J gave up 3 bases, with 12 bases separating them. The CDR3 consists of 14 residues. Germline CDR1 SGHRS, CDR2 YFSETQ. CDR3 protein: CASSFGGTDYEQYF. CDR3 bases: TGCGCCAGCAGCTTTGGGGGGACTGACTACGAGCAGTACTTC. The variable domain in full, with the rest retrieved from reference TRBV5-1 and TRBJ2-7, is KAGVTQTPRYLIKTRGQQVTLSCSPISGHRSVSWYQQTPGQGLQFLFEYFSETQRNKGNFPGRFSGRQFSNSRSEMNVSTLELGDSALYLCASSFGGTDYEQYFGPGTRLTVT.

This chain joins TRBV21-1 and TRBJ2-3; the table's D call, TRBD2, has no DNA check behind it. TRBV21-1 corresponds to a pseudogene. This CDR3 spans 17 amino acids. This CDR3 reads CASSKIFRAGGSDTQYF. Written as DNA, the CDR3 is TGTGCCAGCAGCAAGATCTTCCGAGCGGGAGGCTCAGATACGCAGTATTTT.

The V and J genes are TRBV5-6 and TRBJ1-5; no clear D. V lost 3 bases to trimming and J lost 7 bases, with 14 bases between them. Germline CDR1 reads SGHDT; CDR2 reads YYEEEE. This CDR3 comprises 14 residues. CDR3 loop: CASSSWGAGQPQHF. CDR3 nucleotides: TGTGCCAGCAGCTCGTGGGGAGCGGGACAGCCCCAGCATTTT.

The chain carries TRBV24-1 and TRBJ2-2; 7 bases align to TRBD1. Germline-derived CDR1 and CDR2 are KGHDR and SFDVKD. CDR3 length equals 17 residues. The junction had 8 bases not matched to a gene; V was cut back by 3 bases and J by 2 bases. The CDR3 region is CATSDPMTGRNTGELFF. CDR3 coding DNA: TGTGCCACCAGTGATCCCATGACAGGGCGAAACACCGGGGAGCTGTTTTTT.

The V call is TRBV11-1, the J call TRBJ2-7, with 11 bases fitting TRBD1. This CDR3 is 14 amino acids long. V lost 5 bases and J lost 5; bases outside the gene matches: 5. Germline loops: CDR1 SGHAT, CDR2 FQDESV (reference sequence). The CDR3 protein is CASSRDRGLNEQYF. The CDR3 DNA reads as TGTGCCAGCAGCCGGGACAGGGGGTTGAACGAGCAGTACTTC. Variable domain in full (rest from reference TRBV11-1 and TRBJ2-7): EAEVAQSPRYKITEKSQAVAFWCDPISGHATLYWYRQILGQGPELLVQFQDESVVDDSQLPKDRFSAERLKGVDSTLKIQPAELGDSAMYLCASSRDRGLNEQYFGPGTRLTVT.

The chain recombines TRBV6-5 with TRBJ2-6, with D perhaps matching TRBD1 (5 bases). The CDR3 length is 14 residues. Trimming pared 5 bases from V and 3 bases from J, leaving 8 bases between. Germline assignment: CDR1 MNHEY and CDR2 SVGAGI. CDR3: CASSQGFGANVLTF. CDR3 DNA: TGTGCCAGCAGTCAGGGTTTTGGGGCCAACGTCCTGACTTTC.

The chain uses TRBV19 and TRBJ1-2; 7 nucleotides agree with TRBD1. V was pared by 5 bases and J by 3 bases, with 27 bases of the junction left unmatched. This CDR3 has 21 residues. Germline loops: CDR1 LNHDA, CDR2 SQIVND (reference sequence). In nucleotides, the CDR3 is TGTGCCAGTAGTCCCCCCCTGAGACAGGCTATGGGGCGCAGGGGGGACTATGGCTACACCTTC. The encoded protein is CASSPPLRQAMGRRGDYGYTF.

The chain's CDR3 is CASGLVLERGGQGFYEQFF. CDR3 bases: TGTGCTAGTGGTTTGGTACTGGAGAGGGGGGGACAGGGCTTCTATGAGCAGTTCTTC. The chain links TRBV12-5 to TRBJ2-1; 9 bases are a match to TRBD1. The CDR3 is 19 amino acids. Germline V lookup: CDR1 LGHNT, CDR2 FRNRAP. V shed 0 bases and J 8 bases; nucleotides not matched to a gene: 17. The whole variable domain, remainder taken from reference TRBV12-5 and TRBJ2-1, is DARVTQTPRHKVTEMGQEVTMRCQPILGHNTVFWYRQTMMQGLELLAYFRNRAPLDDSGMPKDRFSAEMPDATLATLKIQPSEPRDSAVYFCASGLVLERGGQGFYEQFFGPGTRLTVL.

The chain is built from TRBV27 and TRBJ2-7, with TRBD1 as a possible D gene (6 bases). Germline CDR1 is MNHEY and CDR2 is SMNVEV (reference sequence). This CDR3 is built from 16 residues. The V and J ends lost 2 bases and 2 bases respectively, with 16 bases between them. The DNA of the CDR3 is TGTGCCAGCAGTTTAATGGGGGCAGCTTCTCCCTACGAGCAGTACTTC. Translating it yields CASSLMGAASPYEQYF.

This clone was observed a single time. CDR3 in amino acids: CASSESGREFGYTF. The CDR3 region has the DNA TGCGCCAGCAGTGAGTCTGGCAGGGAATTCGGCTACACCTTC. The J gene is TRBJ1-2, the V gene TRBV10-1, with D maybe TRBD1 (5 bases). Between the trimmed V and J ends, which lost 0 bases and 8 bases, there was a span of 13 bases. The CDR3 runs 14 residues. Germline V gene data show CDR1 as WNHNN and CDR2 as SYGVQD (reference sequence).

J is TRBJ1-1 and V is TRBV28; D is unclear. The CDR3 consists of 15 residues. Trimming took 3 bases from V and 0 from J, leaving 11 bases between them. Germline V gene data show CDR1 as MDHEN and CDR2 as SYDVKM. This CDR3 reads CASSLRSLLNTEAFF. The CDR3 DNA sequence: TGTGCCAGCAGTTTGAGGAGTCTATTGAACACTGAAGCTTTCTTT.